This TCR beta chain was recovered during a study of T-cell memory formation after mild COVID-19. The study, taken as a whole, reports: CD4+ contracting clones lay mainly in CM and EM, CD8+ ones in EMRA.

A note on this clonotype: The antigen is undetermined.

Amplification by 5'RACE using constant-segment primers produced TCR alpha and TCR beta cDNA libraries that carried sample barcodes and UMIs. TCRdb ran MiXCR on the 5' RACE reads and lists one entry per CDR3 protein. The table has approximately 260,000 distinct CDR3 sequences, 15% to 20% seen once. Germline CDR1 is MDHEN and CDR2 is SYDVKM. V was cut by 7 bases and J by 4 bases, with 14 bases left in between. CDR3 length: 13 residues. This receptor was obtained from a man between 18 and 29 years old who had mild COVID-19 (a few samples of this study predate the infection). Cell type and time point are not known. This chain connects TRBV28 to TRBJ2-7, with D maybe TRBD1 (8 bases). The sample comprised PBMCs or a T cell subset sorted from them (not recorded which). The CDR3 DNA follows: TGTGCCAGCACCACAGGGGGGGTTTACGAGCAGTACGTC. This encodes CASTTGGVYEQYV.